The 5 T cell receptor beta chains below all came from one sample that was sequenced in a study of T cell responses to AZD1222 COVID-19 vaccine. Method: immunoSEQ multiplex PCR; TCRdb's copy keeps in-frame clones and lacks some. Here the sample spans 70,000 to 85,000 clones, around 82% being singletons. The sequencing used peripheral blood, collected 28 days after the second AZD1222 dose. Source of these receptors: an adult who received the AZD1222 COVID-19 vaccine.

The rearrangement joins TRBV6-6 to TRBJ1-5, with D unresolved. Trimming pared 7 bases from V and 7 bases from J, leaving 11 bases between. Germline V lookup: CDR1 MNHNY, CDR2 SVGAGI (reference sequence). CDR3 size: 12 residues. CDR3: CASNQIWQPQHF. CDR3 DNA sequence: TGTGCCAGCAACCAGATATGGCAGCCCCAGCATTTT.

This chain links TRBV28 with TRBJ1-2; D is perhaps TRBD1 (6 bases). The length of the CDR3 is 14 residues. V was clipped by 3 bases and J by 7 bases, with 15 bases between them. Germline-derived CDR1 and CDR2 are MDHEN and SYDVKM. The CDR3 protein is CASSFTGTPLGYTF. As DNA, the CDR3 is TGTGCCAGCAGTTTTACAGGGACCCCTCTTGGCTACACCTTC.

This chain connects TRBV5-1 to TRBJ2-7; D unclear. Trimming shortened V by 2 bases and J by 5 bases, and 8 bases separated the two germline ends. This CDR3 contains 12 residues. Germline CDR1 reads SGHRS; CDR2 reads YFSETQ. The CDR3 sequence: CASSLQSDEQYF. CDR3 DNA: TGCGCCAGCAGCTTACAGTCGGACGAGCAGTACTTC. The full variable domain, rest sourced from reference TRBV5-1 and TRBJ2-7, is KAGVTQTPRYLIKTRGQQVTLSCSPISGHRSVSWYQQTPGQGLQFLFEYFSETQRNKGNFPGRFSGRQFSNSRSEMNVSTLELGDSALYLCASSLQSDEQYFGPGTRLTVT.

The chain combines TRBV12-3 or TRBV12-4 with TRBJ2-2; D is perhaps TRBD2 (5 bases). Trimming removed 6 bases at V and 6 bases at J, with 11 bases between. CDR3 length equals 13 residues. The CDR3 DNA sequence: TGTGCCAGCAGCCAACTAGGGCCCGGGGAGCTGTTTTTT. Translating it yields CASSQLGPGELFF.

This chain joins TRBV5-4 and TRBJ1-2; no definite D call. The CDR3 totals 15 residues. Germline V gene lookup returns CDR1 SGHNT and CDR2 YYREEE (reference sequence). V lost 0 bases and J 5 bases, leaving 14 bases between the germline ends. The CDR3 sequence is CASSLDLGLEYGYTF. The CDR3 DNA reads TGTGCCAGCAGCTTGGATTTGGGTTTAGAGTATGGCTACACCTTC.